These 32 T cell receptor beta chains share one sample of origin, sequenced in a study of response to subunit inactivated influenza vaccine. TCRdb itself ran the RT-PCR reads through MiXCR, one entry per CDR3 protein. There are about 610,000 distinct CDR3 sequences in the sample; 12% to 15% occur only once, and 11% lies in the top ten. Sequenced material: PBMCs from blood, taken 11 to 12 days after vaccination. The receptors come from a man aged 50 to 59 who received an inactivated influenza vaccine.

The rearrangement links TRBV4-1 to TRBJ2-6, with 7 bases aligning to TRBD1. This CDR3 contains 16 residues. J was trimmed by 4 bases and V by 2 bases; bases with no gene match: 5. CDR1 is MGHRA, CDR2 YSYEKL, per germline. The CDR3 here is CASSQFRGPGANVLTF. The CDR3 nucleotides are TGCGCCAGCAGCCAATTTAGGGGGCCCGGGGCCAACGTCCTGACTTTC.

V usage is TRBV11-1 and J usage is TRBJ2-7; D may match TRBD1 or TRBD2 (5 bases each). Trimming removed 5 bases at V and 7 bases at J, with 12 bases between. CDR1 SGHAT and CDR2 FQDESV come from the germline V gene (reference sequence). The CDR3 runs 12 residues. The CDR3 bases are TGTGCCAGCAGCGCGCCGGGGCGAGAGCAGTACTTC. This translates into CASSAPGREQYF.

J is TRBJ2-1 and V is TRBV25-1, with 14 positions matching TRBD2. The trim removed 0 bases at V and 8 bases at J, leaving 3 bases unmatched. Germline assignment: CDR1 MGHDK and CDR2 SYGVNS. The CDR3 spans 16 residues. CDR3 bases: TGTGCCAGCAGTGAATATCGACTAGCGGGAGGGGATGAGCAGTTCTTC. Translation gives CASSEYRLAGGDEQFF.

This clonotype came up a few times. The genes are TRBV10-3 and TRBJ2-2; 8 bases agree with TRBD2. The CDR3 runs 13 residues. J gave up 6 bases and V 9 bases, and 6 bases lay outside the gene matches. Germline-derived CDR1 and CDR2 are ENHRY and SYGVKD. The DNA for the CDR3 is TGTGCCATTACCGGGACTAGTCCCGGGGAGCTGTTTTTT. Translating gives CAITGTSPGELFF.

In this sample, this clonotype turned up many times. The chain is built from TRBV29-1 and TRBJ2-1, with 11 nucleotides matching TRBD2. V shed 6 bases and J 0 bases; nucleotides not matched to a gene: 4. The CDR3 runs to 15 residues. CDR1 is SQVTM and CDR2 is ANQGSEA in the germline V gene. The CDR3 region has the DNA TGCAGCGTAGCTGGACTAGCGGGCTCCTACAATGAGCAGTTCTTC. Its protein is CSVAGLAGSYNEQFF.

This clonotype was counted ten times or more. The chain uses TRBV10-2 and TRBJ1-2; TRBD1 agrees at 9 bases. Losses at the gene ends were 4 bases for V and 2 bases for J; bases not matched to a gene: 2. The germline CDR1 and CDR2 sequences are WSHSY and SAAADI. The CDR3 extends over 14 amino acids. The CDR3 nucleotides are TGCGCCAGCAGTGCCGGGACAGGGAACTATGGCTACACCTTC. It codes for CASSAGTGNYGYTF.

This clonotype has a handful of counts. The V call is TRBV7-3, the J call TRBJ2-3, with D tentatively TRBD1 or TRBD2 (5 bases each). V lost 4 bases and J lost 8, with 16 bases in between. This CDR3 comprises 14 residues. Germline values: CDR1 SGHTA, CDR2 FQGTGA. CDR3 sequence reads: CASSSLGEGGTQYF. The CDR3 DNA reads TGTGCCAGCAGCTCTTTAGGGGAAGGAGGTACGCAGTATTTT.

This clonotype occurred a few times. V is TRBV5-1 and J is TRBJ1-1; no clear D. The length of the CDR3 is 13 residues. Germline V gene lookup returns CDR1 SGHRS and CDR2 YFSETQ. The V and J ends lost 0 bases and 6 bases respectively, with 9 bases between them. DNA of the CDR3: TGCGCCAGCAGCTTGGAATCGTTCGCTGAAGCTTTCTTT. As protein: CASSLESFAEAFF.

This clonotype was counted between two and nine times. The CDR3 nucleotides are TGTGCCAGCAGTTTTGGAGGGGGGGCCCCAGATACGCAGTATTTT. Translated, it gives CASSFGGGAPDTQYF. V and J are TRBV12-3 or TRBV12-4 and TRBJ2-3, with a tentative D call TRBD2 (7 bases). Trimming pared 3 bases from V and 4 bases from J, leaving 14 bases between. This CDR3 has 15 residues.

The chain links TRBV6-5 to TRBJ2-2; 7 nucleotides line up with TRBD1. The trim removed 0 bases at V and 3 bases at J, leaving 4 bases unmatched. This CDR3 comprises 16 residues. Germline CDR1 and CDR2: MNHEY and SVGAGI. The CDR3 is CASSYSTGRDTGELFF. The DNA of the CDR3 is TGTGCCAGCAGTTACTCGACAGGGCGCGACACCGGGGAGCTGTTTTTT.

V gene TRBV10-2 combines with J gene TRBJ2-1; D might be TRBD1 (5 bases). Trimming stripped 5 bases from V and 9 bases from J, with 20 bases between. CDR1 and CDR2 from the germline V gene are WSHSY and SAAADI. The CDR3 spans 15 residues. For the CDR3, the DNA is TGCGCCAGCAGTTTATTTGACAGTGCCGCCTTTGAGCAGTTCTTC. As protein: CASSLFDSAAFEQFF.

This CDR3 reads CASSFVRSPDTQYF. The CDR3 DNA is TGTGCCAGCAGTTTTGTTAGAAGCCCAGATACGCAGTATTTT. This rearrangement joins TRBV12-3 or TRBV12-4 to TRBJ2-3; D uncertain. This CDR3 contains 14 residues. Trimming left V 3 bases short and J 4 bases short, with 11 bases between.

This sequence joins TRBV5-1 and TRBJ2-7, with 8 bases matching TRBD2. The ends lost 0 bases at V and 3 bases at J; junction bases unmatched: 8. Germline CDR1 SGHRS, CDR2 YFSETQ. There are 16 residues in the CDR3. Here the CDR3 DNA reads TGCGCCAGCAGCTTGGCCCTAGGTAGCGGGGTCTACGAGCAGTACTTC. It is translated as CASSLALGSGVYEQYF. Looking up the rest from reference TRBV5-1 and TRBJ2-7 gives the full variable domain: KAGVTQTPRYLIKTRGQQVTLSCSPISGHRSVSWYQQTPGQGLQFLFEYFSETQRNKGNFPGRFSGRQFSNSRSEMNVSTLELGDSALYLCASSLALGSGVYEQYFGPGTRLTVT.

This sequence joins TRBV16 and TRBJ1-1; D call uncertain. V was shortened by 2 bases and J by 3 bases, with 1 base between the two germline ends. CDR1 is KGHSY and CDR2 is FQNENV in the germline V gene. The CDR3 runs to 11 residues. The CDR3 region is CASSQHTEAFF. The CDR3 nucleotides are TGTGCCAGCAGCCAACACACTGAAGCTTTCTTT.

The rearrangement joins TRBV6-2 or TRBV6-3 to TRBJ2-1, with 8 bases fitting TRBD2. The germline gives CDR1 MNHEY, CDR2 SVGEGT. V shed 4 bases, J shed 8 bases, and the junction held 4 bases outside the gene matches. This CDR3 region has 13 residues. CDR3 DNA: TGTGCCAGCAGTTGGAGCGGGAGCTATGAGCAGTTCTTC. This translates into CASSWSGSYEQFF.

This clonotype was counted between two and nine times. V and J are TRBV27 and TRBJ2-1; 10 bases are shared with TRBD2. The CDR3 is made up of 15 amino acids. V shed 3 bases, J shed 10 bases, and the junction held 9 bases outside the gene matches. Germline loops: CDR1 MNHEY, CDR2 SMNVEV (reference sequence). The DNA for the CDR3 is TGTGCCAGCAGTTTTCCTAGCGGGGGTTCTGGGGAGCAGTTCTTC. This translates into CASSFPSGGSGEQFF.

This chain connects TRBV14 to TRBJ2-7, with 8 bases identical to TRBD2. This CDR3 has 15 amino acids. Trimming at V came to 4 bases and at J to 3 bases, leaving 8 bases not matched to a gene. Germline CDR1 is SGHDN and CDR2 is FVKESK. CDR3 sequence: CASSLDRGGFYEQYF. The CDR3 DNA reads as TGTGCCAGCAGCCTGGATCGGGGGGGTTTCTACGAGCAGTACTTC.

This clonotype was seen a few times. This chain connects TRBV6-2 or TRBV6-3 to TRBJ1-2; D is ambiguous. The CDR3 is made up of 13 amino acids. Trimming left V 2 bases short and J 9 bases short, with 13 bases between. Germline V lookup: CDR1 MNHEY, CDR2 SVGEGT. CDR3 region: CASSYNVNGRYTF. Written as DNA, the CDR3 is TGTGCCAGCAGTTACAACGTAAACGGGCGCTACACCTTC.

The chain has TRBV5-1 and TRBJ2-7, with D perhaps matching TRBD2 (5 bases). V was cut by 4 bases and J by 0 bases, with 17 bases left in between. The CDR3 runs to 16 residues. Germline V gene sequence: CDR1 SGHRS, CDR2 YFSETQ. CDR3 residues: CASSPGVSVYSYEQYF. In DNA, the CDR3 is TGCGCCAGCAGCCCCGGGGTGTCGGTATACTCCTACGAGCAGTACTTC.

V gene TRBV29-1 combines with J gene TRBJ2-7; a possible D gene is TRBD1 (6 bases). Germline V gives CDR1 SQVTM, CDR2 ANQGSEA. The CDR3 extends over 12 amino acids. The germline V and J ends were trimmed by 5 bases and 3 bases, with 11 bases remaining between them. The CDR3 DNA is TGCAGCGTTAGAGGACAGATCTACGAGCAGTACTTC. Its translation: CSVRGQIYEQYF.

The table lists this clonotype with a few counts. V gene TRBV20-1 combines with J gene TRBJ1-6; D is unclear. Germline V gives CDR1 DFQATT, CDR2 SNEGSKA (reference sequence). The V gene lost 6 bases and the J gene lost 9 bases, with 24 bases spanning the gap. This CDR3 contains 16 residues. The CDR3 spells CSALDGSRGVSSPLHF. The CDR3 DNA reads TGCAGTGCGCTGGACGGGAGCCGCGGAGTTAGTTCACCCCTCCACTTT.

J is TRBJ2-3 and V is TRBV5-6; TRBD2 is a possible D gene (6 bases). V shed 3 bases and J shed 6 bases, with 20 bases lying between them. CDR1 is SGHDT and CDR2 is YYEEEE in the germline V gene. The CDR3 covers 16 residues. The CDR3 DNA reads TGTGCCAGCAGCTCAGGAGGGCCGCTGTTCCCGGATACGCAGTATTTT. Amino acid sequence: CASSSGGPLFPDTQYF.

The genes are TRBV12-3 or TRBV12-4 and TRBJ2-7, with D unclear. The CDR3 has 13 residues. V lost 5 bases, J lost 3 bases, and 11 bases lay in between. The CDR3 here is CASSIARVYEQYF. CDR3 coding DNA: TGTGCCAGCAGTATCGCTAGGGTCTACGAGCAGTACTTC.

The sample holds a few counts of this clonotype. The chain combines TRBV7-3 with TRBJ2-1, with 8 nucleotides matching TRBD2. CDR1 and CDR2 from the germline V gene are SGHTA and FQGTGA. V gave up 0 bases and J gave up 2 bases; unmatched junction bases: 0. The CDR3 runs to 15 residues. CDR3 protein: CASSLTGRAYNEQFF. The CDR3 DNA sequence: TGTGCCAGCAGCTTAACCGGGAGGGCCTACAATGAGCAGTTCTTC.

Details on this clonotype: At one boundary the junction diverges from the germline segment, which might be a read error. The rearrangement links TRBV7-2 to TRBJ2-1, with TRBD2 matching over 9 bases. CDR3 length equals 14 residues. Germline values: CDR1 SGHTA, CDR2 FQGNSA. CDR3 DNA: TGTGCCATCAGCTCTAGCGGGATGTTTAATGAGCAGTTCTTC. Protein: CAISSSGMFNEQFF.

CDR3 DNA sequence: TGTGCCAGCAGTACCTATGGACAGGGGGTCTACGAGCAGTACTTC. Its translation is CASSTYGQGVYEQYF. The rearrangement joins TRBV6-2 or TRBV6-3 to TRBJ2-7; TRBD1 agrees at 10 bases. The CDR3 contains 15 residues. The V and J ends lost 5 bases and 3 bases, in that order; junction bases with no gene match: 7. The V gene's germline CDR1 is MNHEY and CDR2 SVGEGT.

This clonotype was recorded a few times. The chain is built from TRBV29-1 and TRBJ2-7; D possibly corresponds to TRBD2 (5 bases). The CDR3 runs 11 residues. CDR1 and CDR2 from the germline V gene are SQVTM and ANQGSEA. Trimming removed 7 bases at V and 5 bases at J, with 12 bases between. The CDR3 loop reads CSALAYDEQYF. CDR3 DNA: TGCAGCGCCCTAGCTTACGACGAGCAGTACTTC.

The V call is TRBV5-6, the J call TRBJ2-5; D remains unclear. The V and J ends lost 0 bases and 4 bases respectively, with 4 bases between them. Germline V gene sequence: CDR1 SGHDT, CDR2 YYEEEE. The CDR3 length is 12 residues. This CDR3 reads CASSLEIETQYF. The CDR3 bases are TGTGCCAGCAGCTTGGAAATAGAGACCCAGTACTTC.

V usage is TRBV7-2 and J usage is TRBJ2-6, with TRBD1 identical over 8 bases. Looked up from germline, CDR1 is SGHTA and CDR2 is FQGNSA. CDR3 length: 16 amino acids. The V gene end was trimmed by 6 bases and the J gene end by 4 bases; junction bases not matched to a gene: 8. DNA of the CDR3: TGTGCCAGCAGTGGGCAGGGGGCTTCCGGGGCCAACGTCCTGACTTTC. Amino acid sequence: CASSGQGASGANVLTF.

This clonotype appeared many times. The chain links TRBV20-1 to TRBJ2-3; D uncertain. V was shortened by 2 bases and J by 4 bases, with 7 bases between the two germline ends. Germline V gives CDR1 DFQATT, CDR2 SNEGSKA (reference sequence). The CDR3 totals 12 residues. CDR3 in DNA: TGCAGTGCTAGACAAGTCGCAGATACGCAGTATTTT. This codes for CSARQVADTQYF.

This chain links TRBV28 with TRBJ2-3; 8 nucleotides agree with TRBD2. From germline, CDR1 is MDHEN and CDR2 SYDVKM. CDR3 size: 15 residues. Unmatched junction bases numbered 13, after V lost 10 bases and J lost 4 bases. The CDR3: CATGDGGGLPDTQYF. CDR3 sequence (DNA): TGTGCCACCGGAGACGGGGGGGGGCTTCCAGATACGCAGTATTTT.

This clonotype has just a few counts. V usage is TRBV12-3 or TRBV12-4 and J usage is TRBJ2-7, with D perhaps TRBD2 (5 bases). The CDR3 runs 12 residues. Trimming cost V 3 bases and J 5 bases, with 8 bases left between them. CDR3 bases: TGTGCCAGCAGTTTTTGGGGAGACGAGCAGTACTTC. This gives the protein CASSFWGDEQYF.